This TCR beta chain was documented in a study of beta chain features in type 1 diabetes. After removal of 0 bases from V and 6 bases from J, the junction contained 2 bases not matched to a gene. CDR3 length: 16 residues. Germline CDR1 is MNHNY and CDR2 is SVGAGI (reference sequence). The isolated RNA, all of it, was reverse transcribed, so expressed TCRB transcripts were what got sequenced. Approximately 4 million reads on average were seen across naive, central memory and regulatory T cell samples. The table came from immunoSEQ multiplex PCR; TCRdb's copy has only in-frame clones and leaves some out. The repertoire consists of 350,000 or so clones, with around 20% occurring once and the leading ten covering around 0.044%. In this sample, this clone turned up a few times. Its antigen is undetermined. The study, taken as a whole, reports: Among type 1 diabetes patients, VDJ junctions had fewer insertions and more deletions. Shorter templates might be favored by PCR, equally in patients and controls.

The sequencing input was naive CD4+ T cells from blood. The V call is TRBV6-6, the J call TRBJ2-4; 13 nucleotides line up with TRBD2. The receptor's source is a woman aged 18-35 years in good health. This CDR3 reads CASSYSTSGGRNIQYF. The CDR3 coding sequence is TGTGCCAGCAGTTACTCGACTAGCGGGGGGAGAAACATTCAGTACTTC.